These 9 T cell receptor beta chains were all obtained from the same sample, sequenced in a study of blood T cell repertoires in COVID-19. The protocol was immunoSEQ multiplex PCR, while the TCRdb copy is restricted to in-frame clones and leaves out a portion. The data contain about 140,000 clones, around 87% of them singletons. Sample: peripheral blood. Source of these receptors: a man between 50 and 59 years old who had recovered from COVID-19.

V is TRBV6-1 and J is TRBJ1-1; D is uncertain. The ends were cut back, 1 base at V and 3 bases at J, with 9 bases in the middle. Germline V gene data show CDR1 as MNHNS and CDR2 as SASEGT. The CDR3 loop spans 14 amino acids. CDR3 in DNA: TGTGCCAGCAGTGAAGAGTATAGATACACTGAAGCTTTCTTT. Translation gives CASSEEYRYTEAFF.

This CDR3 is CATSRDTQGSASYNEQFF. DNA for the CDR3: TGTGCCACCAGCAGAGATACGCAGGGTAGTGCCTCCTACAATGAGCAGTTCTTC. The chain combines TRBV15 with TRBJ2-1, with TRBD1 as a possible D gene (5 bases). V was pared by 0 bases and J by 0 bases, with 15 bases between. CDR1 and CDR2 from the germline V gene are LNHNV and YYDKDF (reference sequence). The CDR3 has 18 residues.

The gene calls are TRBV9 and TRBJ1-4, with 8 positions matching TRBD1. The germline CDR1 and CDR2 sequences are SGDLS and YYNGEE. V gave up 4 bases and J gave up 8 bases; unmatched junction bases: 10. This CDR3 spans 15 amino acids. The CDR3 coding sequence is TGTGCCAGCAGCCTGCGGACAGGGCGAAGGGAAAAACTGTTTTTT. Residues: CASSLRTGRREKLFF.

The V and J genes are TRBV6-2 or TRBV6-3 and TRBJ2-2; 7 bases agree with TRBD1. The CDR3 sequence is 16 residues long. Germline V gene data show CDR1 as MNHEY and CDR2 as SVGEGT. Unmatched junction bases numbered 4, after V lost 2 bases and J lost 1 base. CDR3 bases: TGTGCCAGCAGTTACATCGGACAGGAGAACACCGGGGAGCTGTTTTTT. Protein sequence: CASSYIGQENTGELFF.

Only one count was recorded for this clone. The CDR3 sequence: CSAQGIGELFF. As DNA, the CDR3 is TGCAGTGCCCAGGGGATCGGGGAGCTGTTTTTT. The gene calls are TRBV20-1 and TRBJ2-2; D is possibly TRBD1 (6 bases). V lost 6 bases and J lost 7, with 9 bases in between. The CDR3 loop spans 11 amino acids. In germline, CDR1 is DFQATT, CDR2 SNEGSKA (reference sequence).

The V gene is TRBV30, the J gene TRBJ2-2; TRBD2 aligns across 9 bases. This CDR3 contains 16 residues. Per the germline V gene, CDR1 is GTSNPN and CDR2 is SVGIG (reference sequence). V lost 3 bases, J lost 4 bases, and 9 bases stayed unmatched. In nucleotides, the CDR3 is TGTGCCTGGAGGCTAGCGGGGAACCCGGCCACCGGGGAGCTGTTTTTT. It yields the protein CAWRLAGNPATGELFF.

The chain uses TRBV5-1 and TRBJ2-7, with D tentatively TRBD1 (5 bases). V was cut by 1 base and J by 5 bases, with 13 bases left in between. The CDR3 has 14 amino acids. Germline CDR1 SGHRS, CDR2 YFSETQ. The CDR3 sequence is CASSLFGRVDEQYF. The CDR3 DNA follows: TGCGCCAGCAGCTTGTTTGGCAGGGTGGACGAGCAGTACTTC.

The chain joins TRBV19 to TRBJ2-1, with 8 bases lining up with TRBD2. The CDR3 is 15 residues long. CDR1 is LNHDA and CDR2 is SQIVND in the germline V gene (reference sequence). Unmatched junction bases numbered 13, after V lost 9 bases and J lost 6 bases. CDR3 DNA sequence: TGTGCCAGCTCCACGTCGCAGCGGGGGCTCAATGAGCAGTTCTTC. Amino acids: CASSTSQRGLNEQFF.

In nucleotides, the CDR3 is TGTGCCAGCAGTTACGGTACACCTCGAGGTGTCCCCCTCCACTTT. Its protein is CASSYGTPRGVPLHF. The V and J genes are TRBV6-5 and TRBJ1-6; no reliable D call. In germline, CDR1 is MNHEY, CDR2 SVGAGI. There are 15 residues in the CDR3. V dropped 2 bases and J dropped 13 bases, with 18 bases sitting between them.